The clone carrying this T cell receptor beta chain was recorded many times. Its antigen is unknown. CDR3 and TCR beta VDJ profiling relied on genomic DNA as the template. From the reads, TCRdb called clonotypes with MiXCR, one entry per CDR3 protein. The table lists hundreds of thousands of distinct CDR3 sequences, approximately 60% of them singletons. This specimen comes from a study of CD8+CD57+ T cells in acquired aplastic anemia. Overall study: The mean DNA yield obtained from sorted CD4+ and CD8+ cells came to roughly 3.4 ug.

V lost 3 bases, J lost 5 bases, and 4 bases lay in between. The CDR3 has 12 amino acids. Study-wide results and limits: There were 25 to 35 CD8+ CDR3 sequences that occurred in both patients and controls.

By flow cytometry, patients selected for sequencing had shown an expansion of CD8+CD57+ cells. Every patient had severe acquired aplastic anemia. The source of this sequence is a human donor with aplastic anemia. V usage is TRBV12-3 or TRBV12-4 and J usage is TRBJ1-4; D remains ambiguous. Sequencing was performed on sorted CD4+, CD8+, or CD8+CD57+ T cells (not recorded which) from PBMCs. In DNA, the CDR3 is TGTGCCAGCAGTTTCGCGAATGAAAAACTGTTTTTT. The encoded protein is CASSFANEKLFF.